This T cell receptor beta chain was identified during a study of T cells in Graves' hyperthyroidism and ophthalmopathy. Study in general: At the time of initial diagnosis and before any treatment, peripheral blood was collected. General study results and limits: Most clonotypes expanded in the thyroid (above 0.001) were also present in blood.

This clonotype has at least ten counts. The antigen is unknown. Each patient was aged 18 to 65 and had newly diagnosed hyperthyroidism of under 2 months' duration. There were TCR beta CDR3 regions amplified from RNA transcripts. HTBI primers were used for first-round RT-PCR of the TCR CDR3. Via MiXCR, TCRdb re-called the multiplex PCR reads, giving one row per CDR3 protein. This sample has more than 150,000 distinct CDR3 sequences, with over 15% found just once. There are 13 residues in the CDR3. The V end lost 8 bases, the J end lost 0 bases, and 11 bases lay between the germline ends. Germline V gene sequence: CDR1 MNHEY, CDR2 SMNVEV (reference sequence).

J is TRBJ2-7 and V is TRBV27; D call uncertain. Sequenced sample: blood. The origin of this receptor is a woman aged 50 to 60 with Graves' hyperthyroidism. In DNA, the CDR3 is TGTGCCAGCCAACCATTGAGCTCCTACGAGCAGTACTTC. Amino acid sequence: CASQPLSSYEQYF.